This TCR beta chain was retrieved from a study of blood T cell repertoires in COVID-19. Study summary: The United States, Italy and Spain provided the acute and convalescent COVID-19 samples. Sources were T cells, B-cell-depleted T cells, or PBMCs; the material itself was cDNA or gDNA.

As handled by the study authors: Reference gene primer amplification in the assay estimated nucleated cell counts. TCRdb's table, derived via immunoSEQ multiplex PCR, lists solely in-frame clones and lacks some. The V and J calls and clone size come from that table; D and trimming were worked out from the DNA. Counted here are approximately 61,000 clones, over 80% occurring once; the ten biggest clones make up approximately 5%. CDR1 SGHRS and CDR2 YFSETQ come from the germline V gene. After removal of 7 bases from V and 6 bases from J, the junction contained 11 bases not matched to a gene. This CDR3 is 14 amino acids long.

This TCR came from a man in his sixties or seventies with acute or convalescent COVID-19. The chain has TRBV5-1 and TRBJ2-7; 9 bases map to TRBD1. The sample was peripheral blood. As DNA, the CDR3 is TGCGCCAGCTACTCCGGGACAGGGCAGCTCGAGCAGTACTTC. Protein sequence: CASYSGTGQLEQYF.